The clone carrying this T cell receptor (beta chain) appeared a few times. The antigen is not known. These data come from a study of T-cell reconstitution after alpha-beta-depleted transplantation in children. Using unique molecular identifiers, the investigators prepared the TCRbeta library. TCRdb used MiXCR to reprocess the PCR reads, holding one entry per CDR3 protein. The sample lists some 550,000 distinct CDR3 sequences, around 23% occurring once. This CDR3 contains 14 residues. Germline V gene lookup returns CDR1 DFQATT and CDR2 SNEGSKA (reference sequence). J was trimmed by 1 base and V by 1 base; bases with no gene match: 2. Study-level points and caveats: Diversity of TCRbeta at day 60 was high in some patients, arising from surviving recipient T cells and thymic progenitors. By one year post-transplant, T-cell counts and diversity largely arose from T cells that were newly produced. Approximately two months post-transplant, alpha-beta T cells reportedly originated from several hundred expanded graft clones.

The sample consisted of PBMCs, mostly from graft donor cells, taken 360 days after TCRalphabeta/CD19-depleted stem cell transplant. The chain has TRBV20-1 and TRBJ1-2; 8 nucleotides line up with TRBD1. The clonotype originates from a boy younger than two who had a stem cell transplant for acute myeloid leukemia, so the T cells may come from the graft donor. This chain's CDR3 is CSARAGQVNYGYTF. CDR3 nucleotide sequence: TGCAGTGCTAGAGCGGGACAGGTTAACTATGGCTACACCTTC.